The clone carrying this T cell receptor beta chain was observed a handful of times. As yet, its antigen is unknown. CDR1 DFQATT and CDR2 SNEGSKA come from the germline V gene (reference sequence). The CDR3 runs to 12 residues. The V gene lost 6 bases and the J gene lost 0 bases, with 8 bases spanning the gap. This sample is part of a study of response to subunit inactivated influenza vaccine. Study-wide findings and caveats: With each seasonal influenza vaccination, the authors suggested, few new T cells are recruited.

TCRdb reprocessed the RT-PCR reads with MiXCR, giving one entry per CDR3 protein. This sample has 450,000 to 600,000 distinct CDR3 sequences; about 15% occur once, and the top ten carry 2.5% to 3.5%. The specimen was CD4+ T cells sorted from PBMCs, collected about 24 months after vaccination. The chain combines TRBV20-1 with TRBJ1-1; D is uncertain. This sequence originates from a man between 45 and 75 years old who received an inactivated influenza vaccine. This chain's CDR3 is CSAAGVNTEAFF. The CDR3 DNA is TGCAGTGCGGCCGGGGTGAACACTGAAGCTTTCTTT.